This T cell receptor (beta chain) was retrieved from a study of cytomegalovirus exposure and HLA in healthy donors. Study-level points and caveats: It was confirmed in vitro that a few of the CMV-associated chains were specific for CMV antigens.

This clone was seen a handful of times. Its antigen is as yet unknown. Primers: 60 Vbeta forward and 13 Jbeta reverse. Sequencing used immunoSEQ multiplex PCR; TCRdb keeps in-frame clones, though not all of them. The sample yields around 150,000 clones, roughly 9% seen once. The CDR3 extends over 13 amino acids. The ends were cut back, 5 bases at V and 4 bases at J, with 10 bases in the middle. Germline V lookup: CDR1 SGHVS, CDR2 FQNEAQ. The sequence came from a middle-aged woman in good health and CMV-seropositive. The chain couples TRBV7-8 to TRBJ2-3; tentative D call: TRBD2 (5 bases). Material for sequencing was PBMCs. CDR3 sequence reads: CASSLGGSDTQYF. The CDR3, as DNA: TGTGCCAGCAGCCTTGGCGGGTCAGATACGCAGTATTTT.